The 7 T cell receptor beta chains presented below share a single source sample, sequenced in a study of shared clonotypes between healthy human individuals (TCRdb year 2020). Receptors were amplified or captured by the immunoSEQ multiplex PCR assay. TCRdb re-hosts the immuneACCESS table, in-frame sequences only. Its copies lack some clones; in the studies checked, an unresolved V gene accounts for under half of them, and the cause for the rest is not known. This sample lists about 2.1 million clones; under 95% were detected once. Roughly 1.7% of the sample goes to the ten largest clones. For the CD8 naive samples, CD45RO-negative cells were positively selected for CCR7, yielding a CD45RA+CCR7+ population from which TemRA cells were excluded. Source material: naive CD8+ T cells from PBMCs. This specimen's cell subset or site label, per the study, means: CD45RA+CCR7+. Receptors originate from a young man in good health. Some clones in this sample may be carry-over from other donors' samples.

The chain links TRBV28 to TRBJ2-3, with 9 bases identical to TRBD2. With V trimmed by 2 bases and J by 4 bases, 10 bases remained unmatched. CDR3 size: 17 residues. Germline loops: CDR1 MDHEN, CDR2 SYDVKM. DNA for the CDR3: TGTGCCAGCAGTTTAGTTCTTAGCGGGAGTCGGGCAGATACGCAGTATTTT. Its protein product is CASSLVLSGSRADTQYF. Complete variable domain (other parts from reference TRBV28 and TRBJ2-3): DVKVTQSSRYLVKRTGEKVFLECVQDMDHENMFWYRQDPGLGLRLIYFSYDVKMKEKGDIPEGYSVSREKKERFSLILESASTNQTSMYLCASSLVLSGSRADTQYFGPGTRLTVL.

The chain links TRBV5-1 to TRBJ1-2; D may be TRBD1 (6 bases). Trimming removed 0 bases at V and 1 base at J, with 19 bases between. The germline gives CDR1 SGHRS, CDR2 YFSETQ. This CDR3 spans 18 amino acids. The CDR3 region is CASSLAGRGRTLNYGYTF. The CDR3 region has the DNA TGCGCCAGCAGCTTGGCCGGGAGGGGGAGGACCCTTAACTATGGCTACACCTTC.

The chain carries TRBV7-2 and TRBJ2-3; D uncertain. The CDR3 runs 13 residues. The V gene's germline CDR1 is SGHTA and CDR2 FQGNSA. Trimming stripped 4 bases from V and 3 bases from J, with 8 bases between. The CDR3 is CASSSIHTDTQYF. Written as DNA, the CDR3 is TGTGCCAGCAGCTCAATCCATACAGATACGCAGTATTTT.

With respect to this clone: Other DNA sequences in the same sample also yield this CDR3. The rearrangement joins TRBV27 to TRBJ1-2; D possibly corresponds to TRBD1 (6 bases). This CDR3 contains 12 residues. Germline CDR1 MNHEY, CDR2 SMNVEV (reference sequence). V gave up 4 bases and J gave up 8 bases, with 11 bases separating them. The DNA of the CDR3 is TGTGCCAGCAGTTCAGGGGTTTCGGGCTACACCTTC. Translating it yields CASSSGVSGYTF.

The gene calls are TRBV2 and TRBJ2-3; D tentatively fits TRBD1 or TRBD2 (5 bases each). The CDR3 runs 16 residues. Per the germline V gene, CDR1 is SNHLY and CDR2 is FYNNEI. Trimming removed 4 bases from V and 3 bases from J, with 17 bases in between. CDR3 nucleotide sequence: TGTGCCAGCAGTGCCCGGGGCCAGGGTCGAACAGATACGCAGTATTTT. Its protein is CASSARGQGRTDTQYF.

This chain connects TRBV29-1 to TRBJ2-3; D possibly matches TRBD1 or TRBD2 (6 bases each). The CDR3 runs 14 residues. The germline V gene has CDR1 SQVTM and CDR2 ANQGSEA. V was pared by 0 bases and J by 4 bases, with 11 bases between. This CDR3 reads CSVEEGGRADTQYF. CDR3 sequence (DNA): TGCAGCGTTGAAGAGGGGGGCAGGGCAGATACGCAGTATTTT.

In nucleotides, the CDR3 is TGTGCCACCAGCAGAGATCGGGACAGGGGGACGGAGACCCAGTACTTC. Its translation: CATSRDRDRGTETQYF. The chain joins TRBV15 to TRBJ2-5, with TRBD1 matching over 11 bases. This CDR3 has 16 residues. J lost 5 bases, V lost 0 bases, and 5 bases had no gene match. CDR1 and CDR2 (germline): LNHNV, YYDKDF (reference sequence).